These 21 T cell receptor beta chains were sequenced from one sample in a study of blood T cell repertoires in COVID-19. Repertoires were generated with immunoSEQ multiplex PCR, while TCRdb's copy carries only in-frame clones and drops some. The sample records 90,000 to 150,000 clones, 75% to 90% being singletons. Source material: peripheral blood. These receptors all stem from an older man with active or convalescent COVID-19.

The chain carries TRBV19 and TRBJ2-5, with a tentative D call TRBD1 (6 bases). The V gene lost 6 bases and the J gene lost 1 base, with 12 bases spanning the gap. The germline CDR1 and CDR2 sequences are LNHDA and SQIVND (reference sequence). This CDR3 is built from 14 residues. The CDR3 protein is CASSSQGGQETQYF. The CDR3 coding sequence is TGTGCCAGTAGCTCTCAAGGGGGCCAAGAGACCCAGTACTTC.

The rearrangement joins TRBV6-6 to TRBJ2-5, with D maybe TRBD1 (6 bases). Germline V gene lookup returns CDR1 MNHNY and CDR2 SVGAGI (reference sequence). CDR3 size: 15 residues. V lost 4 bases and J 4 bases, leaving 16 bases between the germline ends. The CDR3 sequence is CASSFLNRAGETQYF. The CDR3 DNA is TGTGCCAGCAGTTTCTTAAACAGGGCTGGAGAGACCCAGTACTTC.

The genes are TRBV5-1 and TRBJ1-2; 12 bases align to TRBD1. CDR1 is SGHRS and CDR2 is YFSETQ in the germline V gene. The CDR3 contains 15 residues. Trimming removed 4 bases from V and 4 bases from J; junction bases left unmatched: 5. The CDR3 DNA is TGCGCCAGCAGCCCGGGACAGGGGGCCACCTATGGCTACACCTTC. Its protein product is CASSPGQGATYGYTF.

The chain couples TRBV19 to TRBJ1-1; D is possibly TRBD1 (5 bases). The CDR3 extends over 13 amino acids. CDR1 is LNHDA and CDR2 is SQIVND in the germline V gene (reference sequence). Trimming cost V 4 bases and J 7 bases, with 13 bases left between them. The CDR3 DNA reads TGTGCCAGTAGTACGTCCCGGGGGATTGAAGCTTTCTTT. Amino acid sequence: CASSTSRGIEAFF.

V is TRBV9 and J is TRBJ2-3, with D maybe TRBD2 (6 bases). In germline, CDR1 is SGDLS, CDR2 YYNGEE. Trimming shortened V by 4 bases and J by 2 bases, and 14 bases separated the two germline ends. This CDR3 is 15 amino acids long. CDR3 in amino acids: CASSPEAGITDTQYF. The CDR3 region has the DNA TGTGCCAGCAGCCCGGAGGCGGGAATCACAGATACGCAGTATTTT. The full variable domain, completed using reference TRBV9 and TRBJ2-3, is DSGVTQTPKHLITATGQRVTLRCSPRSGDLSVYWYQQSLDQGLQFLIQYYNGEERAKGNILERFSAQQFPDLHSELNLSSLELGDSALYFCASSPEAGITDTQYFGPGTRLTVL.

The chain links TRBV7-9 to TRBJ2-7; 9 nucleotides match TRBD2. This CDR3 is built from 15 residues. With 2 bases clipped from V and 6 bases from J, the junction kept 8 bases outside the gene matches. Germline values: CDR1 SEHNR, CDR2 FQNEAQ (reference sequence). DNA for the CDR3: TGTGCCAGCAGCTTAAGAGTAGCGGGAGAGTCCGAGCAGTACTTC. Translation: CASSLRVAGESEQYF.

The chain links TRBV18 to TRBJ2-1; 8 bases map to TRBD1. This CDR3 has 14 residues. From germline, CDR1 is KGHSH and CDR2 LQKENI. V dropped 3 bases and J dropped 7; count of bases not matched to a gene: 5. The chain's CDR3 is CASSPPDRENEQFF. In nucleotides, the CDR3 is TGTGCCAGCTCACCCCCGGACAGGGAGAATGAGCAGTTCTTC. Full variable domain (missing parts from reference TRBV18 and TRBJ2-1): NAGVMQNPRHLVRRRGQEARLRCSPMKGHSHVYWYRQLPEEGLKFMVYLQKENIIDESGMPKERFSAEFPKEGPSILRIQQVVRGDSAAYFCASSPPDRENEQFFGPGTRLTVL.

This chain connects TRBV6-4 to TRBJ2-3, with TRBD2 as a possible D gene (5 bases). Germline V lookup: CDR1 MRHNA, CDR2 SNTAGT. Trimming shortened V by 0 bases and J by 2 bases, and 15 bases separated the two germline ends. CDR3 length: 17 amino acids. CDR3 in DNA: TGTGCCAGCAGTGACTCAACTGGGTTCGGGGACACAGATACGCAGTATTTT. This translates into CASSDSTGFGDTDTQYF.

V is TRBV28 and J is TRBJ2-6, with D tentatively TRBD1 (6 bases). CDR3 length equals 17 residues. V was trimmed by 4 bases and J by 0 bases, leaving 13 bases between them. Germline values: CDR1 MDHEN, CDR2 SYDVKM. CDR3 protein: CASSSPTGVSGANVLTF. CDR3 nucleotide sequence: TGTGCCAGCAGTTCCCCGACAGGAGTCTCTGGGGCCAACGTCCTGACTTTC.

V and J are TRBV28 and TRBJ1-2, with D possibly matching TRBD1 (5 bases). Germline V gives CDR1 MDHEN, CDR2 SYDVKM. V lost 6 bases to trimming and J lost 4 bases, with 9 bases between them. This CDR3 is 12 amino acids long. DNA of the CDR3: TGTGCCAGCAGGGAGGGGATCTATGGCTACACCTTC. Amino acids: CASREGIYGYTF.

This clone was observed once. This rearrangement joins TRBV28 to TRBJ1-4; 8 bases are a match to TRBD1. The CDR3 runs to 14 residues. Looked up from germline, CDR1 is MDHEN and CDR2 is SYDVKM. J was trimmed by 7 bases and V by 5 bases; bases with no gene match: 6. Written as DNA, the CDR3 is TGTGCCAGCAGTCTGGACAGGGCGCGTGAAAAACTGTTTTTT. Its protein is CASSLDRAREKLFF.

This chain uses TRBV6-5 with TRBJ2-3; D might be TRBD2 (7 bases). The CDR3 is made up of 15 amino acids. CDR1 and CDR2 (germline): MNHEY, SVGAGI. The ends were cut back, 6 bases at V and 6 bases at J, with 19 bases in the middle. CDR3 sequence (DNA): TGTGCCAGCAGGGACAGCGGGACCCCCTTGGATACGCAGTATTTT. This gives the protein CASRDSGTPLDTQYF.

The chain links TRBV29-1 to TRBJ2-2, with a possible D match to TRBD1 (6 bases). V was trimmed by 7 bases and J by 2 bases, leaving 8 bases between them. This CDR3 comprises 12 residues. CDR1 and CDR2 (germline): SQVTM, ANQGSEA. CDR3 amino acids: CSGQVNTGELFF. CDR3 DNA sequence: TGCAGCGGACAGGTCAACACCGGGGAGCTGTTTTTT.

This clone came up a few times. This chain's CDR3 is CASSTGFNSPLHF. For the CDR3, the DNA is TGTGCCAGTAGTACAGGATTTAATTCACCCCTCCACTTT. The V call is TRBV19, the J call TRBJ1-6; D is undetermined. This CDR3 has 13 residues. Germline CDR1 reads LNHDA; CDR2 reads SQIVND (reference sequence). V was trimmed by 4 bases and J by 6 bases, leaving 7 bases between them.

The genes are TRBV6-5 and TRBJ1-1; no definite D call. V gave up 5 bases and J gave up 2 bases, with 12 bases separating them. CDR1 and CDR2 from the germline V gene are MNHEY and SVGAGI. The CDR3 spans 14 residues. CDR3 in amino acids: CASSPVYINTEAFF. In DNA form, the CDR3 reads TGTGCCAGCAGTCCCGTTTATATAAACACTGAAGCTTTCTTT.

CDR3 protein: CATSDLPSGRGEQFF. CDR3 DNA: TGTGCCACCAGTGATTTGCCTAGCGGGAGGGGTGAGCAGTTCTTC. V is TRBV24-1 and J is TRBJ2-1; 12 positions match TRBD2. The CDR3 is 15 residues long. The germline V gene encodes CDR1 KGHDR and CDR2 SFDVKD. The J segment lost 9 bases and the V segment lost 0 bases, leaving 2 bases of the junction unmatched.

The chain links TRBV3-1 (or the pseudogene TRBV3-2) to TRBJ1-3, with D uncertain. Germline assignment: CDR1 LGHDT and CDR2 YNNKEL (reference sequence). V gave up 0 bases and J gave up 3 bases, with 9 bases separating them. CDR3 size: 15 residues. CDR3 in amino acids: CASSQEGVSGNTIYF. For the CDR3, the DNA is TGTGCCAGCAGCCAAGAAGGAGTTAGTGGAAACACCATATATTTT.

This clone was picked up one time. The chain carries TRBV7-6 and TRBJ2-2; possibly TRBD1 for D (6 bases). CDR1 is SGHVS, CDR2 FNYEAQ, per germline. V shed 1 base and J shed 3 bases, with 12 bases lying between them. This CDR3 spans 16 amino acids. The CDR3 sequence: CASSLDPDSYTGELFF. The CDR3 nucleotides read TGTGCCAGCAGCTTAGACCCGGACAGCTACACCGGGGAGCTGTTTTTT.

The chain employs TRBV5-1 and TRBJ2-7; D is possibly TRBD2 (6 bases). CDR1 and CDR2 (germline): SGHRS, YFSETQ. This CDR3 is 16 amino acids long. The V end was cut by 2 bases, the J end by 1 base, with 16 bases between. The CDR3 loop is CASSLGVGRGSYEQYF. CDR3 DNA: TGCGCCAGCAGCTTAGGAGTCGGTCGGGGGTCCTACGAGCAGTACTTC. Supplemented by reference TRBV5-1 and TRBJ2-7, the full variable domain reads KAGVTQTPRYLIKTRGQQVTLSCSPISGHRSVSWYQQTPGQGLQFLFEYFSETQRNKGNFPGRFSGRQFSNSRSEMNVSTLELGDSALYLCASSLGVGRGSYEQYFGPGTRLTVT.

The V and J genes are TRBV29-1 and TRBJ1-2; 7 nucleotides line up with TRBD1. V trimming: 6 bases; J trimming: 4 bases; junction bases outside the gene matches: 17. CDR1 SQVTM and CDR2 ANQGSEA come from the germline V gene. The CDR3 sequence is 16 residues long. DNA for the CDR3: TGCAGCGTGGGCACAGGGGTTGTCGGTCGGCCCTATGGCTACACCTTC. Its translation: CSVGTGVVGRPYGYTF.

The chain carries TRBV5-6 and TRBJ1-1; possible D gene TRBD1, 5 bases. The ends were cut back, 2 bases at V and 4 bases at J, with 12 bases in the middle. Per the germline V gene, CDR1 is SGHDT and CDR2 is YYEEEE. The CDR3 length is 14 residues. The DNA for the CDR3 is TGTGCCAGCAGCTTTCCGGGACTAACCACTGAAGCTTTCTTT. The encoded protein is CASSFPGLTTEAFF.